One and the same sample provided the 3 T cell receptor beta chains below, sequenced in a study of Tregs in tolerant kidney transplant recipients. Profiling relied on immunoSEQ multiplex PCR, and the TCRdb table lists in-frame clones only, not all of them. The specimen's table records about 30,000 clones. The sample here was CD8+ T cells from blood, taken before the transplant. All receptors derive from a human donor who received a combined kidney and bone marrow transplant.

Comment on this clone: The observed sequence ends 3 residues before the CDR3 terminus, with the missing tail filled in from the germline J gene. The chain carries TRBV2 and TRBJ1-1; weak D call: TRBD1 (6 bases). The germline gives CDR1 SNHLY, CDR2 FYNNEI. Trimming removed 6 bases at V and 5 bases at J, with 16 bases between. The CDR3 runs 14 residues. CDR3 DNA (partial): TGTGCCAGCAGGGCGGACAGAGGTTGGACTGAA. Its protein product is CASRADRGWTE. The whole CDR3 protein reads CASRADRGWTEAFF.

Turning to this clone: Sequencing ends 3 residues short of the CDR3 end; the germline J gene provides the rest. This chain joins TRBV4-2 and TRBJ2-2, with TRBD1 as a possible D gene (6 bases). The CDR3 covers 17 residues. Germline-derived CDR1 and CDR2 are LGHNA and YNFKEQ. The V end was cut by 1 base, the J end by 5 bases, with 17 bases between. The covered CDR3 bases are TGTGCCAGCAGCCAAGTATCTTCCAGGGGTAGAACCGGGGAG. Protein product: CASSQVSSRGRTGE. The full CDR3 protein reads CASSQVSSRGRTGELFF.

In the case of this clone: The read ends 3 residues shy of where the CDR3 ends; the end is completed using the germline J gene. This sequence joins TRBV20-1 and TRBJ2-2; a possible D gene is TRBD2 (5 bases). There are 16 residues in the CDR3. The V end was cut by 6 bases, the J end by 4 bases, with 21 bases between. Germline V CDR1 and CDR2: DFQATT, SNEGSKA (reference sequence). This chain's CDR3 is CSAEGPVIVGTGELFF. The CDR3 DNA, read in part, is TGCAGTGCAGAGGGCCCGGTTATTGTCGGCACCGGGGAG.